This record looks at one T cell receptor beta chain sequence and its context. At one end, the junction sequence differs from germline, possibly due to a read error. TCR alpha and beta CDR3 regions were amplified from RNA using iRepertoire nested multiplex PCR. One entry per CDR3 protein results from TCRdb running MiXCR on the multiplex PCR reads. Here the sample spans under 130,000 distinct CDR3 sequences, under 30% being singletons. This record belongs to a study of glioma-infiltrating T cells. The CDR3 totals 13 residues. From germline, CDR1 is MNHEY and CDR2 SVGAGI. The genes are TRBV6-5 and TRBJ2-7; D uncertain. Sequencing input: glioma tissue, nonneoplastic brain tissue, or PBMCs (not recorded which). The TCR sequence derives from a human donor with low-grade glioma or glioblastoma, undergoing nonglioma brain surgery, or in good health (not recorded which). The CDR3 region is CASHGANPYEQYF. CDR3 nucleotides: TGTGCCAGTCACGGAGCAAACCCCTACGAGCAGTATTTC.